The 5 T cell receptor beta chains below were found in one sample sequenced in a study of blood T cells in healthy people across ages. A sample-barcoded 5' primer and a J-beta primer mix were used in a second PCR of roughly 6 to 12 cycles. TCRdb fed the 5' RACE reads into MiXCR, producing one record per CDR3 protein. Here the sample spans about 1.4 million distinct CDR3 sequences, almost 60% being singletons. The sample consisted of blood. These receptors originate from a man aged 18 to 30 in good health.

Details on this clonotype: Relative to the germline gene, one junction end is altered; a read error may explain this. The chain employs TRBV4-3 and TRBJ1-3; no firm D call. The CDR3 has 16 amino acids. Germline CDR1 is LGHNA and CDR2 is YSLEER. The CDR3 protein is CAGSQDWRNSGNTIYF. In DNA form, the CDR3 reads TGCGCCGGCAGCCAAGATTGGCGGAACTCTGGAAACACCATATATTTT.

V is TRBV5-6 and J is TRBJ2-7; unclear D gene. CDR3 length equals 16 residues. Trimming removed 1 base at V and 5 bases at J, with 19 bases between. Germline V lookup: CDR1 SGHDT, CDR2 YYEEEE. The CDR3 coding sequence is TGTGCCAGCAGCTTGCGTGGGCCACCATTCCTGAACGAGCAGTACTTC. Translated: CASSLRGPPFLNEQYF.

This rearrangement joins TRBV13 to TRBJ2-4; D unresolved. Germline assignment: CDR1 PRHDT and CDR2 FYEKMQ (reference sequence). This CDR3 is built from 14 residues. V was trimmed by 5 bases and J by 2 bases, leaving 10 bases between them. The CDR3 nucleotides are TGTGCCAGCAGCCCGGAGAGGCCCAAAAACATTCAGTACTTC. Its translation: CASSPERPKNIQYF.

The chain recombines TRBV7-2 with TRBJ1-5; 9 bases fit TRBD1. Germline V lookup: CDR1 SGHTA, CDR2 FQGNSA. The trim removed 1 base at V and 5 bases at J, leaving 3 bases unmatched. The CDR3 covers 15 residues. In DNA, the CDR3 is TGTGCCAGCAGCTTAGGAGGACAGGGGTATCAGCCCCAGCATTTT. Translation: CASSLGGQGYQPQHF.

This clonotype was seen a few times. J is TRBJ2-1 and V is TRBV4-1, with D possibly being TRBD1 (6 bases). Looked up from germline, CDR1 is MGHRA and CDR2 is YSYEKL. The germline V and J ends were trimmed by 4 bases and 6 bases, with 16 bases remaining between them. The CDR3 spans 15 residues. The chain's CDR3 is CASSPPGQKSNEQFF. CDR3 nucleotide sequence: TGCGCCAGCAGCCCCCCGGGACAAAAATCCAATGAGCAGTTCTTC.